The T cell receptor (beta chain) described here comes from a study of cytomegalovirus exposure and HLA in healthy donors. It was with 60 Vbeta and 13 Jbeta primers that the PCR ran. Authors' methods: Later reanalysis found 60 million to 90 million unique TCR beta chains, 9 million to 12 million of them shared. Assay used: immunoSEQ multiplex PCR; TCRdb lists only in-frame clones, some missing. That table gives V, J and clone size, and the DNA gave D and trimming. This table holds some 85,000 clones, roughly 80% found once. Findings and limits, study-wide: Earlier analysis yielded a pattern in which most TCR beta V segments were productive about 87% or about 30% of the time.

Notes on this clone: Its antigen is unknown. Other nucleotide sequences in the sample specify the same CDR3.

The sample was PBMCs. This TCR derives from a male donor in good health and CMV-seronegative.

The CDR3 is CASSLVFGGGGSYNEQFF. CDR3 nucleotides: TGTGCCAGCAGCTTAGTATTTGGGGGCGGGGGCTCCTACAATGAGCAGTTCTTC. The chain links TRBV11-2 to TRBJ2-1; TRBD2 might be the D (7 bases). Trimming shortened V by 1 base and J by 0 bases, and 16 bases separated the two germline ends. The CDR3 runs to 18 residues. Looked up from germline, CDR1 is SGHAT and CDR2 is FQNNGV.